This is a list of T cell receptor beta chains from one sample in a study of cytomegalovirus exposure and HLA in healthy donors. Profiled with immunoSEQ multiplex PCR; TCRdb holds only in-frame clones, not every one. Of 150,000 to 200,000 clones listed, more than 60% are singletons. The sequenced sample was PBMCs. Receptor source: a young man in good health and CMV-seropositive. Both conserved end residues are part of each CDR3. Fields, in order: clone size, D gene, V gene, J gene, CDR3 protein, CDR3 DNA. A D gene is named only where the DNA matches it firmly. Not every row has a clone size; where given, it reads once, few, many or a size class.

.	TRBD1	TRBV19	TRBJ2-2	CASSIATTGGLTGELFF	TGTGCCAGTAGTATCGCGACGACAGGGGGCCTCACCGGGGAGCTGTTTTTT
once	.	TRBV7-2	TRBJ2-5	CASSPGRGETQYF	TGTGCCAGCAGCCCAGGACGGGGAGAGACCCAGTACTTC
few	.	TRBV9	TRBJ1-2	CASSVVDGVGYTF	TGTGCCAGCAGCGTAGTGGACGGGGTGGGCTACACCTTC
.	.	TRBV6-6	TRBJ1-1	CASRTTVGMNTEAFF	TGTGCCAGCAGGACCACCGTCGGGATGAACACTGAAGCTTTCTTT
.	TRBD2	TRBV11-2	TRBJ2-5	CASSLGLAGGLGFGETQYF	TGTGCCAGCAGCTTAGGACTAGCGGGAGGGCTAGGGTTTGGAGAGACCCAGTACTTC
.	.	TRBV6-1	TRBJ2-7	CASTQTRTYEQYF	TGTGCCAGCACGCAGACAAGGACCTACGAGCAGTACTTC
.	.	TRBV11-2	TRBJ2-5	CASSLGVGGETQYF	TGTGCCAGCAGCTTAGGAGTGGGCGGGGAGACCCAGTACTTC
once	TRBD2	TRBV19	TRBJ2-1	CASTEDSRGDEQFF	TGTGCCAGTACCGAAGACTCCCGGGGGGATGAGCAGTTCTTC
.	TRBD2	TRBV25-1	TRBJ2-1	CASSEYLGLAGINNEQFF	TGTGCCAGCAGTGAATATTTAGGACTAGCGGGAATCAACAATGAGCAGTTCTTC
.	TRBD1	TRBV6-1	TRBJ2-7	CASRQGAGEQYF	TGTGCCAGTCGACAGGGGGCTGGGGAGCAGTACTTC
.	.	TRBV7-2	TRBJ1-2	CASSLLVRAIYTF	TGTGCCAGCAGCTTATTGGTCCGCGCAATCTACACCTTC
.	TRBD1	TRBV10-3	TRBJ2-1	CAISGTGSISYNEQFF	TGTGCCATCAGTGGGACAGGGAGTATCTCCTACAATGAGCAGTTCTTC
few	.	TRBV19	TRBJ1-2	CASSIGLQAYGYTF	TGTGCCAGTAGTATTGGTTTACAGGCCTATGGCTACACCTTC
.	.	TRBV27	TRBJ2-6	CASSLIPLSNVLTF	TGTGCCAGCAGTCTTATCCCTCTGAGTAACGTCCTGACTTTC
.	.	TRBV15	TRBJ2-3	CATSSGREYTDTQYF	TGTGCCACCAGCAGCGGTCGGGAGTACACAGATACGCAGTATTTT
.	.	TRBV5-5	TRBJ1-1	CASSQIGGTEAFF	TGTGCCAGCAGCCAGATAGGGGGCACTGAAGCTTTCTTT
.	TRBD1	TRBV29-1	TRBJ1-1	CSVEGTGAFTEAFF	TGCAGCGTTGAAGGGACAGGGGCTTTTACTGAAGCTTTCTTT
.	TRBD1	TRBV19	TRBJ1-1	CASSLGTGANTEAFF	TGTGCCAGTAGTCTCGGGACAGGGGCAAACACTGAAGCTTTCTTT
few	.	TRBV6-6	TRBJ2-6	CASSRDGANVLTF	TGTGCCAGCAGTCGAGATGGGGCCAACGTCCTGACTTTC
few	.	TRBV27	TRBJ2-2	CASRTELSNTGELFF	TGTGCCAGCAGGACAGAACTTTCGAACACCGGGGAGCTGTTTTTT
.	TRBD1	TRBV7-9	TRBJ1-1	CASSSPTGAGTEAFF	TGTGCCAGCAGCTCACCTACAGGGGCTGGAACTGAAGCTTTCTTT
once	.	TRBV25-1	TRBJ2-5	CASSEFTMQGTQYF	TGTGCCAGCAGTGAATTTACTATGCAGGGGACCCAGTACTTC
few	.	TRBV27	TRBJ1-5	CASSLAGNQPQHF	TGTGCCAGCAGTTTGGCAGGCAATCAGCCCCAGCATTTT
.	.	TRBV9	TRBJ2-1	CASSPTWEPIYNEQFF	TGTGCCAGCAGCCCCACGTGGGAGCCGATCTACAATGAGCAGTTCTTC
few	.	TRBV7-6	TRBJ1-5	CASSPAGQPQHF	TGTGCCAGCAGCCCTGCGGGACAGCCCCAGCATTTT
.	TRBD1	TRBV12-5	TRBJ2-1	CASGLGQGASLGNEQFF	TGTGCTAGTGGTTTGGGACAGGGAGCTTCTTTAGGTAATGAGCAGTTCTTC
.	.	TRBV19	TRBJ1-2	CASTTNDRSYGYTF	TGTGCCAGTACCACTAATGACAGGAGCTATGGCTACACCTTC
few	TRBD2	TRBV4-1	TRBJ2-7	CASSQGRGGSRYEQYF	TGCGCCAGCAGCCAAGGCCGAGGCGGGAGTCGCTACGAGCAGTACTTC
.	TRBD1	TRBV27	TRBJ2-7	CASTEGQGAGEQYF	TGTGCCAGCACCGAGGGGCAGGGGGCGGGCGAGCAGTACTTC
once	.	TRBV7-9	TRBJ2-7	CASSPLTGATYEQYF	TGTGCCAGCAGCCCCCTAACGGGAGCTACCTACGAGCAGTACTTC
.	.	TRBV5-1	TRBJ2-1	CASSYGGTRAEQFF	TGCGCCAGCAGCTACGGCGGGACTCGAGCTGAGCAGTTCTTC
.	TRBD1	TRBV5-4	TRBJ2-1	CASSRDSSSYNEQFF	TGTGCCAGCAGCCGGGACAGCAGCTCCTACAATGAGCAGTTCTTC
.	.	TRBV7-2	TRBJ2-3	CASSLDGSTDTQYF	TGTGCCAGCAGCTTAGACGGGAGCACAGATACGCAGTATTTT
.	.	TRBV19	TRBJ1-5	CASCRAFGNQPQHF	TGTGCCAGTTGTAGGGCTTTCGGCAATCAGCCCCAGCATTTT
.	.	TRBV19	TRBJ2-3	CASTSSTATDTQYF	TGTGCCAGCACCTCCTCCACAGCCACAGATACGCAGTATTTT
once	TRBD1	TRBV19	TRBJ1-1	CASTLTGLGTEAFF	TGTGCCAGTACCCTGACAGGGCTTGGGACTGAAGCTTTCTTT
.	.	TRBV5-1	TRBJ2-2	CASSLGPQGGTGELFF	TGCGCCAGCAGCTTAGGCCCCCAGGGTGGCACCGGGGAGCTGTTTTTT
.	.	TRBV28	TRBJ2-2	CASSFYKGGARIGDRELFF	TGTGCCAGCAGTTTTTATAAGGGGGGGGCGAGGATTGGGGACCGGGAGCTGTTTTTT
.	.	TRBV6-1	TRBJ2-7	CASSHSLESRGEQYF	TGTGCCAGCAGCCACTCGCTGGAGAGCCGCGGCGAGCAGTACTTC
.	TRBD2	TRBV18	TRBJ2-2	CASSPPGLAGVGELFF	TGTGCCAGCTCACCACCCGGGCTAGCGGGAGTCGGGGAGCTGTTTTTT
.	TRBD1	TRBV4-1	TRBJ1-2	CASSRRTGGDYGYTF	TGCGCCAGCAGCCGGAGGACAGGGGGCGACTATGGCTACACCTTC
.	.	TRBV7-9	TRBJ2-4	CASTPRTKNIQYF	TGTGCCAGCACTCCTAGGACCAAAAACATTCAGTACTTC
.	.	TRBV18	TRBJ2-7	CASSPGQTDIYEQYF	TGTGCCAGCTCACCGGGACAAACGGACATATACGAGCAGTACTTC
.	.	TRBV2	TRBJ1-1	CASSEGEGTITEAFF	TGTGCCAGCAGTGAAGGGGAGGGGACGATCACTGAAGCTTTCTTT
.	.	TRBV6-6	TRBJ1-2	CASSQASTGNYGYTF	TGTGCCAGCAGTCAAGCCTCGACAGGAAACTATGGCTACACCTTC
.	TRBD2	TRBV6-6	TRBJ2-1	CASSYPLAGDENEQFF	TGTGCCAGCAGTTATCCCCTAGCGGGAGATGAGAATGAGCAGTTCTTC
.	TRBD2	TRBV4-1	TRBJ2-3	CASSQVGAGNPDTQYF	TGCGCCAGCAGCCAAGTAGGAGCGGGAAACCCAGATACGCAGTATTTT
.	TRBD2	TRBV15	TRBJ2-1	CATSRDFGGVNEQFF	TGTGCCACCAGCAGAGATTTCGGGGGGGTCAATGAGCAGTTCTTC
.	.	TRBV2	TRBJ2-3	CASSVEASEADTQYF	TGTGCCAGCAGTGTGGAGGCTAGCGAGGCAGATACGCAGTATTTT
.	.	TRBV6-1	TRBJ1-2	CASSEARQDYYTF	TGTGCCAGCAGTGAAGCTAGACAGGATTACTACACCTTC
.	TRBD2	TRBV2	TRBJ2-1	CASLEKLAGGIPEQFF	TGTGCCAGCTTAGAGAAGTTGGCGGGAGGGATCCCTGAGCAGTTCTTC
.	.	TRBV7-9	TRBJ2-5	CASSLAGGFQETQYF	TGTGCCAGCAGCTTAGCTGGCGGTTTCCAAGAGACCCAGTACTTC
.	.	TRBV13	TRBJ1-1	CASTYRQGNRVTEAFF	TGTGCCAGCACCTACCGTCAGGGGAATAGGGTCACTGAAGCTTTCTTT
once	.	TRBV5-1	TRBJ2-5	CASSLAGGVQETQYF	TGCGCCAGCAGCTTGGCCGGGGGAGTTCAAGAGACCCAGTACTTC
.	.	TRBV14	TRBJ1-2	CASSPYRARFYGYTF	TGTGCCAGCAGCCCATACAGGGCCCGATTCTATGGCTACACCTTC